Listed here are 10 T cell receptor beta chains from one sample, sequenced in a study of T cell responses to AZD1222 COVID-19 vaccine. Only in-frame clones appear in the TCRdb table, and some are missing; sequencing was by immunoSEQ multiplex PCR. Of 45,000 to 55,000 clones in the sample, 80% to 90% are singletons; the top ten hold around 6.5%. The sample was peripheral blood, taken 28 days after the second AZD1222 dose. The receptors derive from an adult who received the AZD1222 COVID-19 vaccine.

The chain carries TRBV25-1 and TRBJ2-7; 13 nucleotides match TRBD2. Germline CDR1 and CDR2: MGHDK and SYGVNS. CDR3 length: 15 amino acids. The V segment lost 4 bases and the J segment 2 bases; nucleotides outside the gene matches: 2. CDR3: CASSAGTSGTYEQYF. The CDR3 nucleotides read TGTGCCAGCAGTGCGGGGACTAGCGGGACCTACGAGCAGTACTTC.

The rearrangement joins TRBV9 to TRBJ2-3, with 9 bases fitting TRBD1. The V segment lost 3 bases and the J segment 0 bases; nucleotides outside the gene matches: 8. Germline V CDR1 and CDR2: SGDLS, YYNGEE. This CDR3 is 17 amino acids long. The DNA for the CDR3 is TGTGCCAGCAGCGCCGAGGGGACAGGGAAGAGCACAGATACGCAGTATTTT. Its translation: CASSAEGTGKSTDTQYF.

This chain links TRBV6-1 with TRBJ2-7; TRBD2 is a possible D gene (5 bases). V was clipped by 0 bases and J by 3 bases, with 15 bases between them. Germline V CDR1 and CDR2: MNHNS, SASEGT. The CDR3 length is 16 residues. The CDR3 loop reads CASSEAAWEYGYEQYF. CDR3 DNA sequence: TGTGCCAGCAGTGAAGCGGCATGGGAGTACGGCTACGAGCAGTACTTC.

This sequence joins TRBV19 and TRBJ2-7; TRBD1 aligns across 7 bases. The V segment lost 5 bases and the J segment 0 bases; nucleotides outside the gene matches: 4. Germline lookup yields CDR1 LNHDA and CDR2 SQIVND (reference sequence). The CDR3 is 14 amino acids. CDR3 DNA: TGTGCCAGTAGTCCCCGGACAGGCTCCTACGAGCAGTACTTC. It specifies CASSPRTGSYEQYF.

The CDR3 DNA follows: TGTGCCAGCAGCGTAGGGGGACAGGGTACCGGGGAGCTGTTTTTT. Its translation is CASSVGGQGTGELFF. The V and J genes are TRBV9 and TRBJ2-2, with 9 nucleotides matching TRBD1. CDR3 length: 15 amino acids. Unmatched junction bases numbered 2, after V lost 0 bases and J lost 5 bases. Germline V gene sequence: CDR1 SGDLS, CDR2 YYNGEE.

This clone appeared once. The chain links TRBV30 to TRBJ1-3; the D gene is possibly TRBD1 (6 bases). The CDR3 length is 13 residues. CDR1 and CDR2 from the germline V gene are GTSNPN and SVGIG (reference sequence). V lost 8 bases and J 0 bases, leaving 11 bases between the germline ends. The CDR3 coding sequence is TGTGCCGGCCAGGGGACCTCTGGAAACACCATATATTTT. It yields the protein CAGQGTSGNTIYF. Together with reference TRBV30 and TRBJ1-3, the CDR3 gives the full variable domain: SQTIHQWPATLVQPVGSPLSLECTVEGTSNPNLYWYRQAAGRGLQLLFYSVGIGQISSEVPQNLSASRPQDRQFILSSKKLLLSDSGFYLCAGQGTSGNTIYFGEGSWLTVV.

This chain connects TRBV7-2 to TRBJ1-2, with TRBD1 identical over 8 bases. The CDR3 is 13 residues long. The germline V gene has CDR1 SGHTA and CDR2 FQGNSA. Unmatched junction bases numbered 5, after V lost 5 bases and J lost 6 bases. CDR3 loop: CASSRGQGNGYTF. The CDR3 DNA reads TGTGCCAGCAGCCGAGGACAGGGTAATGGCTACACCTTC.

This chain uses TRBV29-1 with TRBJ2-7, with 7 bases lining up with TRBD1. The trim removed 4 bases at V and 2 bases at J, leaving 8 bases unmatched. CDR3 length equals 14 residues. Germline CDR1 and CDR2: SQVTM and ANQGSEA. The CDR3 nucleotides are TGCAGCGTTGCCCGGGACAGTAAAGCCTACGAGCAGTACTTC. Protein product: CSVARDSKAYEQYF.

This clone was counted a few times. V gene TRBV9 combines with J gene TRBJ2-5; no clear D. Trimming took 6 bases from V and 1 from J, leaving 16 bases between them. CDR3 length equals 15 residues. The germline V gene encodes CDR1 SGDLS and CDR2 YYNGEE. The CDR3 nucleotides are TGTGCCAGCACTCCTTCTGAAAGGTCCCAAGAGACCCAGTACTTC. It codes for CASTPSERSQETQYF.

The chain carries TRBV11-3 and TRBJ2-4; a weak D match, TRBD2 (5 bases). The CDR3 has 14 amino acids. The germline gives CDR1 SGHNT, CDR2 YENEEA. Trimming shortened V by 0 bases and J by 5 bases, and 8 bases separated the two germline ends. The CDR3 sequence: CASSLEGGENIQYF. In nucleotides, the CDR3 is TGTGCCAGCAGCTTAGAAGGAGGCGAAAACATTCAGTACTTC.